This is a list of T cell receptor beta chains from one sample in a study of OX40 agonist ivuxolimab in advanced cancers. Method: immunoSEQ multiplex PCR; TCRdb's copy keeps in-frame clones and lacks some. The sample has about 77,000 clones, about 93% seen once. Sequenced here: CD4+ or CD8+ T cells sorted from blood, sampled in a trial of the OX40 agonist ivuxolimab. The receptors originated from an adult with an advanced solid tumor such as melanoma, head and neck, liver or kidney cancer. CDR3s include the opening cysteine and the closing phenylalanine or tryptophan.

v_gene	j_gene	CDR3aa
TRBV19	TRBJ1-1	CASSMGVMNTEAFF
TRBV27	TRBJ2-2	CASSLSVGGPTGELFF
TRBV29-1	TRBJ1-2	CSVGQESNYGYTF
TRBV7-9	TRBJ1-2	CASSLDRGVYGYTF
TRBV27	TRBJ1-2	CASSWTGDHYGYTF
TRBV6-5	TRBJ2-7	CASTFGQGGYEQYF
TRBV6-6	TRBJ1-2	CASEGASYGYTF
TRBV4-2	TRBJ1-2	CASSQELTAYGYTF
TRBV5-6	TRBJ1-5	CASSLEGRQPQHF
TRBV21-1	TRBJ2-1	CASKLDDRSPNNEQFF
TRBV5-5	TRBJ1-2	CASSSGGRFGDGYTF
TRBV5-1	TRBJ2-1	CASSPWLAGDHEQFF
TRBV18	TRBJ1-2	CASSPGQGGYGYTF
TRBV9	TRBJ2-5	CASSVADRVETQYF
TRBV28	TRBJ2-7	CASSSSAYEQYF
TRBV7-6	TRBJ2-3	CASAASGSTDTQYF
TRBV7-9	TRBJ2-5	CASSLRDRGFQETQYF
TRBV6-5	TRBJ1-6	CASSSILGHSPLHF
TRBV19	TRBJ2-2	CASAHLGPAGFTGELFF
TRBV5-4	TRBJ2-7	CASSPVAGDYEQYF
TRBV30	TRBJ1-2	CAWSVTRASYTF
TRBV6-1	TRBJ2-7	CASSEGVEVWTSGRDHYEQYF
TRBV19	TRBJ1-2	CASSSGGPNYGYTF
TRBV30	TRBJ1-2	CAFLAGNYGYTF
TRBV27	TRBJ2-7	CASSYGEGQYF
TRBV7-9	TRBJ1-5	CASSPGGDQPQHF
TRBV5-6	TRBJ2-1	CASSGLGPSYNEQFF
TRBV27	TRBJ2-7	CASSYRSGSEQYF
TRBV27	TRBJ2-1	CASSPSGNEQFF
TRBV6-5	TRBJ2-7	CASGDREGYEQYF
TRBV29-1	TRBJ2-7	CSVEGSYEQYF
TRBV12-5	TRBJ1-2	CASGLSSGGNYGYTF
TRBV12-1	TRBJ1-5	CASSSPAQPQHF
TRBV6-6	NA	CASREVTRSYEQYF
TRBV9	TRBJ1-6	CASSVDSSSYNSPLHF
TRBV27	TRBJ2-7	CASSLSAGGNYEQYF
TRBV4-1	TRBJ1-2	CASSLSRGPKHGYTF
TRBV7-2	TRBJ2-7	CASSRFGTETYEQYF
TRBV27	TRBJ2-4	CASSSRWWRGGNIQYF